The clone carrying this TCR beta chain turned up a few times. Its antigen is unknown. This record belongs to a study of shared clonotypes between healthy human individuals. Overall study results and limits: Few donors restricted represented genetic and exposure-history diversity.

TCRdb's copy holds only in-frame clones and misses some; the assay was immunoSEQ multiplex PCR. Among under 1,100,000 clones listed, around 78% were seen once. The V gene's germline CDR1 is MNHEY and CDR2 SMNVEV (reference sequence). This CDR3 is 11 amino acids long. The V and J ends lost 3 bases and 5 bases respectively, with 3 bases between them. Sequencing was carried out using memory CD4+ T cells from PBMCs. As to subset: CD45RA-negative fraction. The chain uses TRBV27 and TRBJ2-3; D is uncertain. The TCR originated in a man between 18 and 35 years old in good health. Some clones in this sample may be carry-over from other donors' samples. The CDR3 DNA reads TGTGCCAGCAGTTTCGGAGATACGCAGTATTTT. Translating gives CASSFGDTQYF.